This T cell receptor (beta chain) was captured in a study of beta chain features in type 1 diabetes (dated by TCRdb to the late 2010s). At the level of the whole study: Mean age, gender distribution, total cell number and subset yield were not different between patients and healthy donors. A total of 107,917,701 sorted cells were examined across all samples, and the number of cells per subset was strongly correlated with RNA yield. The study compared TCRB repertoires of sorted circulating CD4+ T cell subsets between recently diagnosed type 1 diabetes patients and matched healthy donors. Naive and central memory subsets were obtained from all 28 donors, but regulatory and stem cell-like memory subsets were isolated from only 8 patients and roughly eight healthy donors. On the study overall, not on this receptor specifically: Type 1 diabetes patients showed a moderate but significant shortening of TCRB CDR3 length in all four CD4+ subsets. Because the HLA sub-analyses included only small numbers of individuals, any influence of HLA type on TCRB rearrangement was left unresolved. At VDJ recombination sites, type 1 diabetes patients had fewer insertions and more deleted nucleotides, which implies abnormalities in thymic rearrangement. PCR might favor shorter templates, but patient and control samples were amplified and corrected together, so any skew would affect both groups equally. Because cDNA was sequenced instead of genomic DNA, highly expressing activated cells could be over-represented, though the groups showed no difference in activation or CD3 levels. Naive, central memory and regulatory TCRB repertoires appeared to be more similar among patients than among healthy donors.

From each donor, a single peripheral blood sample of around 120 mL on average was drawn into heparinised tubes. A BD FACSAria II and a panel including CD45RO, CCR7, CD25, CD127, CD95 and CD27 were used to sort naive, central memory, regulatory and stem cell-like memory CD4+ T cells. Purity was above 95% for every sorted population. PBMCs were isolated right away by Lymphoprep density gradient centrifugation and were stained directly, without culture. Samples were stained and sorted in pairs, with one healthy donor and one patient per experiment, so that batch effects were minimized. Measured from the cysteine to the phenylalanine, the CDR3 is 15 residues long. Here the CDR3 DNA is all that survives: 45 bases in frame from base 1. At the junction V is shortened by 3 bases and J by 7 bases; bases outside the gene matches: 10. According to the germline V gene, CDR1 reads LGHNA and CDR2 reads YNFKEQ.

Note on this clone: The antigen it recognizes is unknown. Base qualities are not provided; no much larger clone lies one nucleotide away.

All of the isolated RNA was reverse transcribed with the High Capacity cDNA Reverse Transcription Kit, so expressed TCRB transcripts were sequenced. Deep immunoSEQ sequencing was applied to naive, central memory and regulatory T cell samples, giving an average of about 3.8 million total reads per sample. After sorted cells were lysed in RLT buffer, RNA was extracted with DNase-treated RNeasy Micro or Mini kits, with the choice depending on cell number. Each cell subset was processed separately to prevent cross-contamination, with patient and healthy donor samples processed together. TCRB sequences were amplified from cDNA with the immunoSEQ multiplex PCR, producing 87-bp fragments spanning the CDR3 region. Sequencing of the amplicons was done on the Illumina HiSeq platform. Per the original workflow: Synthetic template baselines were used to correct PCR bias computationally, reads within Hamming distance 2 were collapsed, and singletons that could not be merged were discarded. By aligning reads against IMGT, V, D and J genes, CDR3 length, and insertions or deletions at six rearrangement sites were assigned. Within each subset, clonotype counts were normalized to sorted cell number, and only after that were true diversity and Gini coefficients computed with the tcR R package. The overlap coefficient, calculated on TCRB nucleotide sequences, was used to measure repertoire sharing. The immuneACCESS repertoire file appears here via TCRdb, limited to in-frame rearrangements. These files lack a portion of the clones; in checked studies, under half of the deficit traces to unresolved V genes, and the cause of the others is not known. V, J and clone size were drawn from that table, and D and trimming were deduced from the DNA. This sample comprises 150,000 to 190,000 clones, roughly 11% of them detected only once. Of the sample, around 2.1% falls within the top ten clones.

What was sequenced was central memory CD4+ T cells from blood. The sequence joins TRBV4-2 to TRBJ2-7; the central 9 bases match TRBD1. The TCR was taken from a man between 18 and 35 years old in good health. Read as DNA, the sequence is TGTGCCAGCAGCCAGGAACTGACAGGGGGTTGGGAGCAGTACTTC. Translated, it gives CASSQELTGGWEQYF.